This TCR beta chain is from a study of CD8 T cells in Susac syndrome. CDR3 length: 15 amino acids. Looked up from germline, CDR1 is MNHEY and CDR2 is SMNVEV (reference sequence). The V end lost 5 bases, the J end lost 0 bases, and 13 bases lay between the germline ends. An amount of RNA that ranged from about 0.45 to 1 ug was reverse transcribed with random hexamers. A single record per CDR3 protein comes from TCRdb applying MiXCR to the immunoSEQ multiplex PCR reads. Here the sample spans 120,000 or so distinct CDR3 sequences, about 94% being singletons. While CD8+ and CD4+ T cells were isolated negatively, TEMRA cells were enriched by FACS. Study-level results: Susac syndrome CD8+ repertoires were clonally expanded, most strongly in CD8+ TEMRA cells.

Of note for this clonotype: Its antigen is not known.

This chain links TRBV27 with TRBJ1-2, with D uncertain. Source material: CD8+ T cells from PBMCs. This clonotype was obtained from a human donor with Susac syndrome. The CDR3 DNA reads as TGTGCCAGCAGTCCCGTTTACGCAGCTAACTATGGCTACACCTTC. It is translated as CASSPVYAANYGYTF.